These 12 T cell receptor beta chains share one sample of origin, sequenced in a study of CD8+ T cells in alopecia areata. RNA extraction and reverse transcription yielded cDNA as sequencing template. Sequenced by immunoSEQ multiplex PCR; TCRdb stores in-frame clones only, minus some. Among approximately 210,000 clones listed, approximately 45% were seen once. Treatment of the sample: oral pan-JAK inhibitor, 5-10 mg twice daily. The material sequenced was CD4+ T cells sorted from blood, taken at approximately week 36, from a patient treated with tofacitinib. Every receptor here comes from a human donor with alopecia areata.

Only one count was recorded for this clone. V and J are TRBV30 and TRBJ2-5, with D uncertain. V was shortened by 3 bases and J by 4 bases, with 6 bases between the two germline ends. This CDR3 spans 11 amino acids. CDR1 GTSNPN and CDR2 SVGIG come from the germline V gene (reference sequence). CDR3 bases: TGTGCCTGGAGCATTTTAGAGACCCAGTACTTC. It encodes CAWSILETQYF.

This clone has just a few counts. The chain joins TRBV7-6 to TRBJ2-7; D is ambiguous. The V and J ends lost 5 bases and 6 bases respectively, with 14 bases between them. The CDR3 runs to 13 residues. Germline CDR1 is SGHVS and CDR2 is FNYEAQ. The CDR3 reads CASSPDGSGEQYF. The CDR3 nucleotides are TGTGCCAGCAGCCCGGACGGGTCGGGCGAGCAGTACTTC.

This chain's CDR3 is CSVGWDRVTQYF. For the CDR3, the DNA is TGCAGCGTCGGATGGGACCGTGTGACCCAGTACTTC. The chain is built from TRBV29-1 and TRBJ2-5, with D perhaps being TRBD1 or TRBD2 (5 bases each). The V end lost 6 bases, the J end lost 7 bases, and 15 bases lay between the germline ends. CDR3 length: 12 residues. Germline V gives CDR1 SQVTM, CDR2 ANQGSEA.

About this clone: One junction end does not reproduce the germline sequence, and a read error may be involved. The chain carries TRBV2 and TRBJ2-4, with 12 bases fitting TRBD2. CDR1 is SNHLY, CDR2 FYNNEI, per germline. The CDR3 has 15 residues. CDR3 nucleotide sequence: TGTGCCAGCAGGATACTACTAGCGGGAGGTTTAGGAGTGAACTTC. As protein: CASRILLAGGLGVNF. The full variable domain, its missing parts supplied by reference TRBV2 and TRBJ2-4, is EPEVTQTPSHQVTQMGQEVILRCVPISNHLYFYWYRQILGQKVEFLVSFYNNEISEKSEIFDDQFSVERPDGSNFTLKIRSTKLEDSAMYFCASRILLAGGLGVNFGAGTRLSVL.

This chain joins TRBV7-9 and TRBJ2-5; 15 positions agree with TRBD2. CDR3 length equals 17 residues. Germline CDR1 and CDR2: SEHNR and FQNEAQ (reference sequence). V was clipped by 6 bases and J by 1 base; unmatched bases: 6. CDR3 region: CASSFGTSGRPQETQYF. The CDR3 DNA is TGTGCCAGCAGTTTCGGGACTAGCGGGAGGCCCCAAGAGACCCAGTACTTC.

CDR3 loop: CSVQREGPLEQYF. The CDR3 DNA reads as TGCAGCGTTCAGAGGGAGGGCCCACTCGAGCAGTACTTC. The chain uses TRBV29-1 and TRBJ2-7; 7 bases are shared with TRBD2. The CDR3 extends over 13 amino acids. The V segment lost 5 bases and the J segment 6 bases; nucleotides outside the gene matches: 10. Germline values: CDR1 SQVTM, CDR2 ANQGSEA.

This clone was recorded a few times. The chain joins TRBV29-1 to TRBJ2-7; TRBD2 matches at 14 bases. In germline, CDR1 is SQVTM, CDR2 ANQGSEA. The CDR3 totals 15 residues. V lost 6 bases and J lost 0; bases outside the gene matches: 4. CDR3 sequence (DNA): TGCAGCGTCTCCGGGACTAGCGGGAGCTCCTACGAGCAGTACTTC. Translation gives CSVSGTSGSSYEQYF.

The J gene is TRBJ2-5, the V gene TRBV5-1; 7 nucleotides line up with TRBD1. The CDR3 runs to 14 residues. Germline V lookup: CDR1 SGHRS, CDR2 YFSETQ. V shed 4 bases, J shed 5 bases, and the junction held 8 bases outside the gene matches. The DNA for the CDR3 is TGCGCCAGCAGCCCCGGGACAGCTAGGGAGACCCAGTACTTC. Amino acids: CASSPGTARETQYF.

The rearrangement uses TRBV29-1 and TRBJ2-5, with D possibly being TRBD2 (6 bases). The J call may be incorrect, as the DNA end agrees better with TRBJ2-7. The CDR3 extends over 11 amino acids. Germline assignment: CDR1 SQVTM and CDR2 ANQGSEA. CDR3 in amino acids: CSVRRDYEQYF. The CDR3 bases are TGCAGCGTTAGGCGGGACTACGAGCAGTACTTC.

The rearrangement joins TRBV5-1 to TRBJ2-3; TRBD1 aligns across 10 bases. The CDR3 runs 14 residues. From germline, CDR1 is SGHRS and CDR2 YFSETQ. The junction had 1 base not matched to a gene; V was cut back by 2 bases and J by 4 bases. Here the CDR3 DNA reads TGCGCCAGCAGCTTAGGGACAGGGGCAGATACGCAGTATTTT. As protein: CASSLGTGADTQYF.

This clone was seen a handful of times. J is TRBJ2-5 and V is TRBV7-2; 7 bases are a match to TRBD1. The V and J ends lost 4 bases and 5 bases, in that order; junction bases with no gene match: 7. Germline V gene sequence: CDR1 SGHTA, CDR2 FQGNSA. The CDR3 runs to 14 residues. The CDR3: CASSSPRGLETQYF. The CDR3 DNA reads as TGTGCCAGCAGCTCGCCAAGGGGGCTGGAGACCCAGTACTTC.

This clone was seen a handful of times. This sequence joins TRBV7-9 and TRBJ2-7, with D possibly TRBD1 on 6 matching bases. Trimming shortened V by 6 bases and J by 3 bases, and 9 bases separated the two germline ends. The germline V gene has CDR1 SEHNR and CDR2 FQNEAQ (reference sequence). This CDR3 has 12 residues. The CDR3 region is CASRSDSYEQYF. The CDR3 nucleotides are TGTGCCAGCAGATCGGACAGCTACGAGCAGTACTTC.